The 10 T cell receptor beta chains reported below all come from one sample, sequenced in a study of high-grade serous ovarian cancer treatment subgroups. Tumor tissue was taken before any definitive surgery or chemotherapy was given. Only in-frame clones appear in the TCRdb table, and some are missing; sequencing was by immunoSEQ multiplex PCR. The table includes 2,000 to 2,500 clones, under 85% detected once. The sequenced material came from tumor tissue. The receptors here all came from a human donor with high-grade serous ovarian cancer.

The chain has TRBV19 and TRBJ1-1; a possible D gene is TRBD1 (5 bases). V gave up 6 bases and J gave up 11 bases, with 10 bases separating them. The CDR3 has 10 amino acids. Germline lookup yields CDR1 LNHDA and CDR2 SQIVND (reference sequence). The CDR3 reads CASSGTRAFF. The CDR3 nucleotides read TGTGCCAGTAGCGGGACTCGGGCTTTCTTT. The entire variable domain, with the rest obtained from reference TRBV19 and TRBJ1-1, is as follows: DGGITQSPKYLFRKEGQNVTLSCEQNLNHDAMYWYRQDPGQGLRLIYYSQIVNDFQKGDIAEGYSVSREKKESFPLTVTSAQKNPTAFYLCASSGTRAFFGQGTRLTVV.

This clone was seen more than once but under ten times. The chain is built from TRBV19 and TRBJ1-1; 9 bases are a match to TRBD1. V gave up 5 bases and J gave up 1 base; unmatched junction bases: 2. The CDR3 has 14 amino acids. Per germline, CDR1 LNHDA and CDR2 SQIVND (reference sequence). CDR3 protein: CASSVTGGNTEAFF. The CDR3 nucleotides read TGTGCCAGTAGTGTGACAGGGGGGAACACTGAAGCTTTCTTT.

A note on this clone: Different DNA sequences within this sample yield the same CDR3. J is TRBJ2-5 and V is TRBV7-2; D gene unclear. CDR3 size: 11 residues. In germline, CDR1 is SGHTA, CDR2 FQGNSA. Trimming removed 5 bases at V and 1 base at J, with 2 bases between. In DNA form, the CDR3 reads TGTGCCAGCAGCGCCCAAGAGACCCAGTACTTC. Amino acids: CASSAQETQYF.

The chain joins TRBV6-1 to TRBJ2-1; 9 nucleotides match TRBD1. CDR1 and CDR2 (germline): MNHNS, SASEGT. Trimming removed 0 bases from V and 6 bases from J; junction bases left unmatched: 9. The CDR3 sequence is 17 residues long. The CDR3 protein is CASSEASWGTGINEQFF. DNA for the CDR3: TGTGCCAGCAGTGAAGCGTCCTGGGGGACAGGGATCAATGAGCAGTTCTTC.

The genes are TRBV18 and TRBJ2-3; unclear D gene. The CDR3 has 14 residues. The V and J ends lost 3 bases and 2 bases respectively, with 9 bases between them. CDR1 is KGHSH, CDR2 LQKENI, per germline. This CDR3 is CASSPISTTDTQYF. The CDR3 DNA sequence: TGTGCCAGCTCACCGATTAGCACCACAGATACGCAGTATTTT.

This clone ranks as large. This chain links TRBV5-4 with TRBJ2-7; no firm D call. The CDR3 length is 15 residues. Germline loops: CDR1 SGHNT, CDR2 YYREEE (reference sequence). V lost 1 base and J lost 2, with 13 bases in between. In DNA form, the CDR3 reads TGTGCCAGCAGCTTGTCCCACCATAGCACCTACGAGCAGTACTTC. It translates to CASSLSHHSTYEQYF.

V gene TRBV19 combines with J gene TRBJ2-7, with 9 bases identical to TRBD2. The CDR3 runs to 14 residues. V lost 9 bases, J lost 2 bases, and 8 bases stayed unmatched. The germline gives CDR1 LNHDA, CDR2 SQIVND (reference sequence). The CDR3 loop reads CASKRLAEAYEQYF. The DNA of the CDR3 is TGTGCCAGCAAAAGACTAGCGGAAGCCTACGAGCAGTACTTC.

The chain combines TRBV11-3 with TRBJ2-5, with D tentatively TRBD2 (5 bases). Germline loops: CDR1 SGHNT, CDR2 YENEEA. The CDR3 sequence is 15 residues long. V was cut by 5 bases and J by 1 base, with 14 bases left in between. CDR3 in amino acids: CASSRGPSGQETQYF. Written as DNA, the CDR3 is TGTGCCAGCAGCCGAGGGCCCTCGGGCCAAGAGACCCAGTACTTC.

This sequence joins TRBV5-4 and TRBJ2-7; 10 nucleotides line up with TRBD2. The CDR3 sequence is 16 residues long. From germline, CDR1 is SGHNT and CDR2 YYREEE (reference sequence). The V gene end was trimmed by 6 bases and the J gene end by 7 bases; junction bases not matched to a gene: 16. Here the CDR3 DNA reads TGTGCCAGCACCCCGGGGGGGGTGAGCGGGAGGGGGGAGCAGTACTTC. This codes for CASTPGGVSGRGEQYF.

The V and J genes are TRBV7-2 and TRBJ2-3; 8 bases are shared with TRBD2. The length of the CDR3 is 17 residues. V shed 2 bases and J 2 bases; nucleotides not matched to a gene: 9. CDR1 is SGHTA and CDR2 is FQGNSA in the germline V gene. The CDR3 spells CASSLKSGGGPTDTQYF. The DNA of the CDR3 is TGTGCCAGCAGCTTAAAGTCCGGGGGGGGGCCCACAGATACGCAGTATTTT.